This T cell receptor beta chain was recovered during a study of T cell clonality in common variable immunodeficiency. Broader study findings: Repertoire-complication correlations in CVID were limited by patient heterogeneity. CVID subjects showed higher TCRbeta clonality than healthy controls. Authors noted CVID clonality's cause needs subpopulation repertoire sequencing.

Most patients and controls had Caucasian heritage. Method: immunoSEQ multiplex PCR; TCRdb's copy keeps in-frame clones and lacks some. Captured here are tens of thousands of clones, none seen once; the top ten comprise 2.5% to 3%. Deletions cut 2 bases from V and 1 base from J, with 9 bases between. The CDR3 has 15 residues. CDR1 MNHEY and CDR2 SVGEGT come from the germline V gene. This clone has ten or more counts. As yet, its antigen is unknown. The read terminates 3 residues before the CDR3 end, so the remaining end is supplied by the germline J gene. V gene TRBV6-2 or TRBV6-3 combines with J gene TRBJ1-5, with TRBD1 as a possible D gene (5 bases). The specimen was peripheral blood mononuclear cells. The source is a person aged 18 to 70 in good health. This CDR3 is CASSYAEGSNQPQHF. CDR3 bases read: TGTGCCAGCAGTTACGCGGAGGGGAGCAATCAGCCC.